The next 10 T cell receptor beta chains were all read from a single sample in a study of T cells in Graves' hyperthyroidism and ophthalmopathy. It was RNA transcripts that yielded the amplified TCR beta CDR3 regions. The TCR CDR3 first-round RT-PCR relied on the HTBI primer set. TCRdb processed the multiplex PCR reads anew with MiXCR; each CDR3 protein has one entry. The table lists around 560,000 distinct CDR3 sequences, approximately 15% of them singletons. Sequences were obtained from blood. These receptor sequences come from a woman younger than 35 with Graves' hyperthyroidism.

This clonotype has a handful of counts. This chain connects TRBV5-6 to TRBJ1-5; weak D call: TRBD1 (5 bases). Germline assignment: CDR1 SGHDT and CDR2 YYEEEE. The CDR3 contains 12 residues. Trimming took 2 bases from V and 9 from J, leaving 9 bases between them. The CDR3 loop is CASSFGGGPQHF. The CDR3 DNA sequence: TGTGCCAGCAGCTTCGGGGGGGGGCCCCAGCATTTT.

There are many counts of this clonotype. V and J are TRBV12-3 or TRBV12-4 and TRBJ2-7; D is unresolved. V lost 3 bases, J lost 6 bases, and 9 bases lay in between. The CDR3 has 12 residues. The DNA for the CDR3 is TGTGCCAGCAGTTTTAACGGCGGCGAGCAGTACTTC. This gives the protein CASSFNGGEQYF.

This clonotype was detected many times. The gene calls are TRBV28 and TRBJ2-3; 9 nucleotides line up with TRBD2. V lost 1 base and J lost 0; bases outside the gene matches: 17. The germline gives CDR1 MDHEN, CDR2 SYDVKM. This CDR3 has 21 amino acids. The CDR3 region has the DNA TGTGCCAGCAGTTTATCCTTTTTGGGGCGGGAGGGGATAACTAGCACAGATACGCAGTATTTT. This encodes CASSLSFLGREGITSTDTQYF.

In this sample, this clonotype turned up many times. The rearrangement links TRBV7-2 to TRBJ2-7; 7 bases map to TRBD2. Trimming removed 1 base from V and 3 bases from J; junction bases left unmatched: 12. This CDR3 region has 17 residues. From germline, CDR1 is SGHTA and CDR2 FQGNSA. The CDR3 is CASSLDLGGSMYYEQYF. The CDR3, as DNA: TGTGCCAGCAGCTTAGATCTCGGCGGGAGTATGTACTACGAGCAGTACTTC. The entire variable domain, with the rest obtained from reference TRBV7-2 and TRBJ2-7, is as follows: GAGVSQSPSNKVTEKGKDVELRCDPISGHTALYWYRQSLGQGLEFLIYFQGNSAPDKSGLPSDRFSAERTGGSVSTLTIQRTQQEDSAVYLCASSLDLGGSMYYEQYFGPGTRLTVT.

Regarding this clonotype: The junction and the germline gene differ at one end; a read error may be behind it. The rearrangement uses TRBV12-3 or TRBV12-4 and TRBJ2-7; 9 nucleotides align to TRBD2. The CDR3 has 14 amino acids. CDR3 sequence: CASSVAGVIHEQYF. The CDR3 DNA reads TGTGCCAGCAGTGTAGCGGGAGTAATCCACGAGCAGTACTTC.

In its sample, this clonotype was seen many times. This sequence joins TRBV2 and TRBJ1-2, with TRBD1 matching 7 bases. The V gene end was trimmed by 5 bases and the J gene end by 0 bases; junction bases not matched to a gene: 12. This CDR3 comprises 17 residues. Germline CDR1 is SNHLY and CDR2 is FYNNEI. This CDR3 is CASSREGTEITNYGYTF. The CDR3 coding sequence is TGTGCCAGCAGTAGAGAAGGGACAGAAATTACTAACTATGGCTACACCTTC.

This clonotype was observed many times. The chain recombines TRBV3-1 with TRBJ2-5; D remains unclear. CDR1 LGHDT and CDR2 YNNKEL come from the germline V gene (reference sequence). V was trimmed by 0 bases and J by 2 bases, leaving 4 bases between them. The CDR3 consists of 13 residues. The CDR3 DNA reads TGTGCCAGCAGCCAAGAGGGGCAAGAGACCCAGTACTTC. Translating it yields CASSQEGQETQYF.

The table lists this clonotype with a few counts. This chain joins TRBV5-1 and TRBJ1-2; D ambiguous. The CDR3 loop spans 14 amino acids. V gave up 0 bases and J gave up 5 bases, with 11 bases separating them. Germline CDR1 and CDR2: SGHRS and YFSETQ. The CDR3 here is CASSLDSSRYGYTF. In DNA, the CDR3 is TGCGCCAGCAGCTTGGATAGCAGCCGGTATGGCTACACCTTC.

The J gene is TRBJ2-3, the V gene TRBV10-3, with TRBD1 as a possible D gene (5 bases). V lost 2 bases and J lost 4, with 16 bases in between. Per germline, CDR1 ENHRY and CDR2 SYGVKD. This CDR3 is built from 16 residues. Here the CDR3 DNA reads TGTGCCATCAGTGAGGAGGTGGGGCGCGATGCAGATACGCAGTATTTT. Amino acids: CAISEEVGRDADTQYF.

The chain couples TRBV19 to TRBJ2-5; D possibly corresponds to TRBD1 (5 bases). The CDR3 covers 12 residues. Trimming cost V 6 bases and J 0 bases, with 5 bases left between them. CDR1 is LNHDA and CDR2 is SQIVND in the germline V gene (reference sequence). DNA of the CDR3: TGTGCCAGTAGACAGGACCAAGAGACCCAGTACTTC. Amino acids: CASRQDQETQYF. Supplemented by reference TRBV19 and TRBJ2-5, the full variable domain reads DGGITQSPKYLFRKEGQNVTLSCEQNLNHDAMYWYRQDPGQGLRLIYYSQIVNDFQKGDIAEGYSVSREKKESFPLTVTSAQKNPTAFYLCASRQDQETQYFGPGTRLLVL.